Listed below are T cell receptor beta chains from one sample, sequenced in a study of regulatory T cells in long-lasting Graves disease. TCRdb called the multiplex PCR reads again in MiXCR, with one record for every CDR3 protein. The repertoire holds more than 400,000 distinct CDR3 sequences, with roughly 16% as singletons. This sample also belongs to another study, concerning T cells in Graves' hyperthyroidism and ophthalmopathy.

Here the sequenced sample was peripheral blood mononuclear cells (PBMCs), taken at new diagnosis, from a patient treated with antithyroid drugs. The origin of the receptors is a middle-aged man with Graves disease. Both conserved end residues are part of each CDR3. The D gene is left open where the match is weak. Not all rows give a size; the values are once, few, many and, for expanded clones, a class.

D: TRBD1
J: TRBJ1-5
size: .
V: TRBV30
DNA: TGTGCCTGGACAGGGGGTTATAATCAGCCCCAGCATTTT
CDR3: CAWTGGYNQPQHF

D: .
J: TRBJ2-3
size: many
V: TRBV7-3
DNA: TGTGCCAGCAGCCTTACTAGCTCGAGCACAGATACGCAGTATTTT
CDR3: CASSLTSSSTDTQYF

D: .
J: TRBJ2-7
size: many
V: TRBV20-1
DNA: TGCAGTGCTGGGGTTGGTGGCGGGAATAGTTACGAGCAGTACTTC
CDR3: CSAGVGGGNSYEQYF

D: .
J: TRBJ2-2
size: many
V: TRBV11-2
DNA: TGTGCCAGCAGCCAGGCTAGCGCGGGCACCGGGGAGCTGTTTTTT
CDR3: CASSQASAGTGELFF

D: TRBD1
J: TRBJ1-5
size: many
V: TRBV2
DNA: TGTGCCAGCAGCGGTGGACAGGGGAGGTATCAGCCCCAGCATTTT
CDR3: CASSGGQGRYQPQHF

D: TRBD2
J: TRBJ2-5
size: .
V: TRBV7-6
DNA: TGTGCCAGCAGCTCCCCCCTAACTACTAGCGGAGGGGGGACAAGGCGGACCCAGTACTTC
CDR3: CASSSPLTTSGGGTRRTQYF

D: TRBD1
J: TRBJ1-5
size: .
V: TRBV10-3
DNA: TGTGCCATCAGTGAACTCGGGACAGGCAATCAGCCCCAGCATTTT
CDR3: CAISELGTGNQPQHF

D: TRBD1
J: TRBJ2-7
size: many
V: TRBV12-3/TRBV12-4
DNA: TGTGCCAGCAGTTTTCCAGGGGGCTTCGAGCAGTACTTC
CDR3: CASSFPGGFEQYF

D: TRBD1
J: TRBJ2-1
size: many
V: TRBV29-1
DNA: TGCAGCGTCGCCGGGACAGCCTTTCATTACAATGAGCAGTTCTTC
CDR3: CSVAGTAFHYNEQFF

D: TRBD2
J: TRBJ2-7
size: once
V: TRBV27
DNA: TGTGCCAGCAGTTTGGGTAGCGGGCGGTACGAGCAGTACTTC
CDR3: CASSLGSGRYEQYF

D: TRBD1
J: TRBJ2-7
size: many
V: TRBV10-3
DNA: TGTGCCATCAGTGCAGTGACAGGGGGCTACGAGCAGTACTTC
CDR3: CAISAVTGGYEQYF

D: TRBD2
J: TRBJ2-7
size: many
V: TRBV3-1
DNA: TGTGCCAGCAGCCACGGACTAGCGGAAAGGGGCGAGCAGTACTTC
CDR3: CASSHGLAERGEQYF